Here is one TCR beta chain with its context. No antigen is known for it. Trimming removed 3 bases from V and 7 bases from J; junction bases left unmatched: 14. CDR1 is MNHNS, CDR2 SASEGT, per germline. This CDR3 is built from 17 residues. Clones were read by immunoSEQ multiplex PCR, and TCRdb kept only the in-frame ones, dropping some. Of roughly 1.4 million clones listed, approximately 98.5% were seen once; the top ten hold 0.36%. The data originate from a study of shared clonotypes between healthy human individuals. Each sample came from a Caucasian adult donor living in Nashville, Tennessee. Study outcomes and limitations: Non-shared clonotypes displayed generation probabilities falling below those of clonotypes present in all four donors. Tissue TCR repertoires likely differ from these blood-only repertoires. Naive CD4 clonotypes overlapped across several donors at about 5.2%.

The sequence was collected from a man between 25 and 39 years old in good health. The sample taken for sequencing was naive CD4+ T cells sorted from blood. Specified subset: CD45RA+ positively selected. The chain recombines TRBV6-1 with TRBJ1-4, with 7 bases aligning to TRBD1. The CDR3 reads CASSDPLGQAEGEKLFF. CDR3 nucleotide sequence: TGTGCCAGCAGTGACCCACTTGGACAGGCCGAGGGTGAAAAACTGTTTTTT.